The rows below give T cell receptor beta chains drawn from one sample of a study of blood T cell repertoires in COVID-19. TCRdb keeps only in-frame clones here, not all; method: immunoSEQ multiplex PCR. This sample has 150,000 to 200,000 clones, with over 75% found just once. Sequences were obtained from peripheral blood. These receptors all stem from a man aged 55 to 70 who had recovered from COVID-19. Each CDR3 is given with its conserved first and last residue. The D gene is left open where the match is weak. Some rows have no size entry. The others give once, few or many, or a class for an expanded clone.

D,V,size,J,CDR3,DNA
NA,TRBV3-1/TRBV3-2,NA,TRBJ1-3,CASSQLDRGNTIYF,TGTGCCAGCAGCCAATTGGACAGAGGAAACACCATATATTTT
TRBD1,TRBV5-6,once,TRBJ1-4,CASSPTGGGIYEKLFF,TGTGCCAGCAGCCCGACAGGGGGCGGGATCTATGAAAAACTGTTTTTT
NA,TRBV6-2/TRBV6-3,NA,TRBJ1-2,CASSYSSGALLGYTF,TGTGCCAGCAGTTACTCTTCAGGGGCCCTGTTGGGATACACCTTC
NA,TRBV6-1,NA,TRBJ1-4,CASSEAGDLVRKLFF,TGTGCCAGCAGTGAAGCCGGGGATTTGGTACGAAAACTGTTTTTT
TRBD1,TRBV6-5,NA,TRBJ1-2,CATQRDRGNYGYTF,TGTGCCACCCAGCGGGACAGGGGCAACTATGGCTACACCTTC
NA,TRBV5-1,NA,TRBJ2-7,CASSLGAGHSSGSYEQYF,TGCGCCAGCAGCTTGGGAGCGGGACATTCAAGTGGTTCTTACGAGCAGTACTTC
NA,TRBV14,NA,TRBJ2-7,CASSSWGRASYEQYF,TGTGCCAGCAGCTCTTGGGGCAGGGCCTCCTACGAGCAGTACTTC
NA,TRBV21-1,many,TRBJ1-6,CASSPRTGAHNSPLHF,TGTGCCAGCAGCCCCCGGACAGGAGCCCATAATTCACCCCTCCACTTT
TRBD1,TRBV29-1,NA,TRBJ2-5,CSGNRGEKTQYF,TGCAGCGGAAACAGGGGCGAAAAGACCCAGTACTTC
NA,TRBV7-8,NA,TRBJ2-2,CASSFITGELFF,TGTGCCAGCAGCTTCATCACCGGGGAGCTGTTTTTT